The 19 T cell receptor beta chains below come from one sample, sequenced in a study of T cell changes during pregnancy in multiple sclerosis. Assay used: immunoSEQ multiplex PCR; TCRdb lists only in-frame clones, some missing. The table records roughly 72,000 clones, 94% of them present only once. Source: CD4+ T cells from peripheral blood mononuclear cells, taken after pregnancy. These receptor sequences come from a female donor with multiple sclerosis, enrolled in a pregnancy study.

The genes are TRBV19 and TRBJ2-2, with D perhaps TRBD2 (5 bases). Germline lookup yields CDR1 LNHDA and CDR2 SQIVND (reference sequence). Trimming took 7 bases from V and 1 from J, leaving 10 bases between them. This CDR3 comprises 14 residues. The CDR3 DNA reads TGTGCCAGTAAAGGACTGCTGAACACCGGGGAGCTGTTTTTT. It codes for CASKGLLNTGELFF.

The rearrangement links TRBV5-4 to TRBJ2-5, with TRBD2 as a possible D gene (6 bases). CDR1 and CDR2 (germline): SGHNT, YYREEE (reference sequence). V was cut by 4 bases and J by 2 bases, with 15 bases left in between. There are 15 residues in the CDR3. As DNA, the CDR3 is TGTGCCAGCAGCCGGACTGGAGGGATTCAAGAGACCCAGTACTTC. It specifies CASSRTGGIQETQYF.

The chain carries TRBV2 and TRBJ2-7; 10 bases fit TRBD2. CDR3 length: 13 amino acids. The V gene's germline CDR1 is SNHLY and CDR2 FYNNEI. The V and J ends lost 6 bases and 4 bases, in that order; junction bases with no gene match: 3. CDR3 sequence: CASSTSGTYEQYF. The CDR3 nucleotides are TGTGCCAGCAGCACTAGCGGGACGTACGAGCAGTACTTC.

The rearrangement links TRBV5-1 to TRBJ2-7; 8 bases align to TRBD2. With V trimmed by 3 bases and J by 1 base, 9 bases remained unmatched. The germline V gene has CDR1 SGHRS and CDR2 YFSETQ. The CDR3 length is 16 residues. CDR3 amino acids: CASSSHPLADSYEQYF. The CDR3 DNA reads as TGCGCCAGCAGCTCCCATCCACTAGCGGATTCCTACGAGCAGTACTTC.

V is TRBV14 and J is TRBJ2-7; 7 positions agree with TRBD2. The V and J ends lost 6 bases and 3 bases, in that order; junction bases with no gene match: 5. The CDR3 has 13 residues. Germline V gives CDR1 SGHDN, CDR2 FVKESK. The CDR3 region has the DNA TGTGCCAGCAGTGGAGCGGGACGCTACGAGCAGTACTTC. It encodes CASSGAGRYEQYF. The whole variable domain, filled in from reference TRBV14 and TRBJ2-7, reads EAGVTQFPSHSVIEKGQTVTLRCDPISGHDNLYWYRRVMGKEIKFLLHFVKESKQDESGMPNNRFLAERTGGTYSTLKVQPAELEDSGVYFCASSGAGRYEQYFGPGTRLTVT.

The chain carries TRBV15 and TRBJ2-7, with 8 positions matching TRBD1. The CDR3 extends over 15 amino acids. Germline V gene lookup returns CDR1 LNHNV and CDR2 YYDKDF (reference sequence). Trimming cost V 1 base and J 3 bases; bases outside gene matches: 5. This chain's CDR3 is CATSRGGTGDYEQYF. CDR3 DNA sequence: TGTGCCACCAGCAGAGGAGGGACAGGCGACTACGAGCAGTACTTC. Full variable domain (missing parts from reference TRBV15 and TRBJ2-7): DAMVIQNPRYQVTQFGKPVTLSCSQTLNHNVMYWYQQKSSQAPKLLFHYYDKDFNNEADTPDNFQSRRPNTSFCFLDIRSPGLGDTAMYLCATSRGGTGDYEQYFGPGTRLTVT.

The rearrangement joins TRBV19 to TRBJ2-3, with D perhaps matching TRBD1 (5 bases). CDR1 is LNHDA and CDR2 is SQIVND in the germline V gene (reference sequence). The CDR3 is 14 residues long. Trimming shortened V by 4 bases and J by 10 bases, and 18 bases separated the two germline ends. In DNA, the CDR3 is TGTGCCAGTAGTAACCTTCCCAAGTTAGGGGCGCAGTATTTT. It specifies CASSNLPKLGAQYF.

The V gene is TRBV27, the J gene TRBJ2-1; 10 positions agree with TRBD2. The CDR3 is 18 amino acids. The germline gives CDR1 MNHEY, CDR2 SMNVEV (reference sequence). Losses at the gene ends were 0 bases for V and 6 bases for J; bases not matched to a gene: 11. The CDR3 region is CASSLSFPTSGMANEQFF. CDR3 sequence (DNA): TGTGCCAGCAGTTTATCCTTTCCAACTAGCGGGATGGCCAATGAGCAGTTCTTC.

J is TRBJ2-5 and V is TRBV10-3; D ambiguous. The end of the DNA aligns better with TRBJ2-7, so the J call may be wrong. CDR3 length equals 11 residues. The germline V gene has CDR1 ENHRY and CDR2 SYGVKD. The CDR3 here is CATADSYEQYF. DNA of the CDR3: TGTGCCACCGCTGATTCCTACGAGCAGTACTTC.

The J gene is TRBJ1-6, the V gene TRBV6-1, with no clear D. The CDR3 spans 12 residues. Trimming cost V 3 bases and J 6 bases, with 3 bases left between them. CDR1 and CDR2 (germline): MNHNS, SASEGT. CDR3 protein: CASSDLNSPLHF. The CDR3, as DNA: TGTGCCAGCAGTGATCTTAATTCACCCCTCCACTTT.

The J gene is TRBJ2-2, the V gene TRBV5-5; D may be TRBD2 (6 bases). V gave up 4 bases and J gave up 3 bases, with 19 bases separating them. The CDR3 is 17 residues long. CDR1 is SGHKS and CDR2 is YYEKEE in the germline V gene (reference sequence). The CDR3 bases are TGTGCCAGCAGCCCCAGCATCCGGGGGAAGGACACCGGGGAGCTGTTTTTT. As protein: CASSPSIRGKDTGELFF.

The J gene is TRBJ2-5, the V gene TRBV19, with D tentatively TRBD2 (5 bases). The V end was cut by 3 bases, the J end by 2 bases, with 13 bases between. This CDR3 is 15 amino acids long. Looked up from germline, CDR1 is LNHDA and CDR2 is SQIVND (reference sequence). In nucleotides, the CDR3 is TGTGCCAGTAGTATGCCCGCCGGGATTCAAGAGACCCAGTACTTC. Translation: CASSMPAGIQETQYF.

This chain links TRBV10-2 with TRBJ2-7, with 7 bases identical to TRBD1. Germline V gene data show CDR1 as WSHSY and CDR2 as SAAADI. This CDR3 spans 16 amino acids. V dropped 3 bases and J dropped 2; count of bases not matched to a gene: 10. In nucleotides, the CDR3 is TGCGCCAGCAGTGAAAGACAGGGAATTTCGACCTACGAGCAGTACTTC. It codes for CASSERQGISTYEQYF.

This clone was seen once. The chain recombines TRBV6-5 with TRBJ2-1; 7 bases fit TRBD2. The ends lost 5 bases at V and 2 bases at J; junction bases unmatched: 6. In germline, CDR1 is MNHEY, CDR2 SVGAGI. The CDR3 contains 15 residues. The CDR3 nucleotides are TGTGCCAGCAGTCAACTAGCGAACGCCTACAATGAGCAGTTCTTC. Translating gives CASSQLANAYNEQFF.

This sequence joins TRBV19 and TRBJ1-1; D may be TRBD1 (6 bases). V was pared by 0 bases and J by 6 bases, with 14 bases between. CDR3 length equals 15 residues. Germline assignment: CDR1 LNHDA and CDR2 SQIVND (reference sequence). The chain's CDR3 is CASSIDGQKVSEAFF. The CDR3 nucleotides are TGTGCCAGTAGTATAGATGGACAGAAGGTCTCTGAAGCTTTCTTT.

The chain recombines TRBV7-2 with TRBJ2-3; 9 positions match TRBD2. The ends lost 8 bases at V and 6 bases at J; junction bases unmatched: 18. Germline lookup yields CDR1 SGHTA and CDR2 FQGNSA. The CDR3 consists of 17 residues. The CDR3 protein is CASGPRRGGLTRDTQYF. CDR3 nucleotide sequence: TGTGCCAGCGGTCCACGGCGGGGGGGACTCACAAGGGATACGCAGTATTTT.

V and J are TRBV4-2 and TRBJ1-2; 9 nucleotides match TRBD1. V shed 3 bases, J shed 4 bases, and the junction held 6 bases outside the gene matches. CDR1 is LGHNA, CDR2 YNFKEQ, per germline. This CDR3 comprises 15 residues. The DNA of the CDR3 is TGTGCCAGCAGCCACCCGGGACAGGGCGGCTATGGCTACACCTTC. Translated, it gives CASSHPGQGGYGYTF.

Here the CDR3 reads CASSLWTSGTGELFF. CDR3 coding DNA: TGTGCCAGCAGTTTATGGACCAGCGGGACCGGGGAGCTGTTTTTT. V gene TRBV28 combines with J gene TRBJ2-2; possibly TRBD2 for D (6 bases). V gave up 0 bases and J gave up 5 bases, with 10 bases separating them. This CDR3 region has 15 residues. Germline V gene data show CDR1 as MDHEN and CDR2 as SYDVKM.

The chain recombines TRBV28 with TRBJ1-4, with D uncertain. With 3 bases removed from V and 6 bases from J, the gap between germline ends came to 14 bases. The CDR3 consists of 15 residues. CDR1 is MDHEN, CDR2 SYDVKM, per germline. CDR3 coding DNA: TGTGCCAGCAGTTTGGCTAGTGGAGGGTATGAAAAACTGTTTTTT. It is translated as CASSLASGGYEKLFF.